Listed here are 23 T cell receptor beta chains from one sample, sequenced in a study of CD8 T cells in ankylosing spondylitis. TCRdb reanalysed the 5' RACE reads using MiXCR and keeps one entry per CDR3 protein. The table lists 150,000 or so distinct CDR3 sequences, 9.5% to 10% of them singletons. The sample consisted of blood, either unsorted or a sorted T cell fraction (not recorded which). The receptors here all came from a female donor with ankylosing spondylitis or in good health (not recorded which).

This clonotype appeared a few times. This chain joins TRBV7-9 and TRBJ1-2, with D hard to call. CDR3 size: 13 residues. Trimming removed 1 base at V and 7 bases at J, with 10 bases between. Per germline, CDR1 SEHNR and CDR2 FQNEAQ (reference sequence). In DNA, the CDR3 is TGTGCCAGCAGCTTAGGGACCCTCGGTGGCTACACCTTC. Its translation: CASSLGTLGGYTF.

This clonotype has a handful of counts. This sequence joins TRBV16 and TRBJ2-1; TRBD2 agrees at 7 bases. CDR1 and CDR2 from the germline V gene are KGHSY and FQNENV. The CDR3 is 17 residues long. V was clipped by 3 bases and J by 0 bases; unmatched bases: 8. CDR3 sequence: CASSHTASGFSYNEQFF. DNA for the CDR3: TGTGCCAGCAGCCATACGGCTAGCGGTTTCTCCTACAATGAGCAGTTCTTC.

The sample holds a few counts of this clonotype. V and J are TRBV25-1 and TRBJ2-5, with 9 bases fitting TRBD1. V was clipped by 2 bases and J by 5 bases; unmatched bases: 6. The germline V gene has CDR1 MGHDK and CDR2 SYGVNS. The CDR3 has 15 residues. This CDR3 is CASSEGTGKYETQYF. For the CDR3, the DNA is TGTGCCAGCAGTGAAGGGACAGGGAAGTATGAGACCCAGTACTTC. Supplemented by reference TRBV25-1 and TRBJ2-5, the full variable domain reads EADIYQTPRYLVIGTGKKITLECSQTMGHDKMYWYQQDPGMELHLIHYSYGVNSTEKGDLSSESTVSRIRTEHFPLTLESARPSHTSQYLCASSEGTGKYETQYFGPGTRLLVL.

This clonotype has more than one count but fewer than ten. The gene calls are TRBV10-2 and TRBJ1-4; D remains unclear. V lost 6 bases, J lost 4 bases, and 3 bases lay in between. Germline V gene sequence: CDR1 WSHSY, CDR2 SAAADI. The CDR3 sequence is 11 residues long. The DNA for the CDR3 is TGCGCCAGCAGGCTTAATGAAAAACTGTTTTTT. Its translation is CASRLNEKLFF.

This chain uses TRBV2 with TRBJ1-6, with D tentatively TRBD1 (6 bases). The germline gives CDR1 SNHLY, CDR2 FYNNEI. Trimming stripped 3 bases from V and 7 bases from J, with 10 bases between. The CDR3 spans 14 residues. CDR3 in DNA: TGTGCCAGCAGTGACAGGGGTCAAAATTCACCCCTCCACTTT. This codes for CASSDRGQNSPLHF.

The rearrangement uses TRBV13 and TRBJ2-5; TRBD2 matches 7 bases. Germline lookup yields CDR1 PRHDT and CDR2 FYEKMQ (reference sequence). CDR3 length: 14 residues. The V gene end was trimmed by 5 bases and the J gene end by 4 bases; junction bases not matched to a gene: 7. DNA for the CDR3: TGTGCCAGCAGCCAACGAAGCGGGACAGAGACCCAGTACTTC. It translates to CASSQRSGTETQYF. The whole variable domain, filled in from reference TRBV13 and TRBJ2-5, reads AAGVIQSPRHLIKEKRETATLKCYPIPRHDTVYWYQQGPGQDPQFLISFYEKMQSDKGSIPDRFSAQQFSDYHSELNMSSLELGDSALYFCASSQRSGTETQYFGPGTRLLVL.

This clonotype appeared a few times. This chain uses TRBV10-3 with TRBJ1-1; D call uncertain. Germline V gene sequence: CDR1 ENHRY, CDR2 SYGVKD. Deletions cut 0 bases from V and 4 bases from J, with 15 bases between. The CDR3 runs to 16 residues. The CDR3 region is CAISESVRTWGTEAFF. The CDR3 bases are TGTGCCATCAGTGAGTCGGTTAGGACGTGGGGCACTGAAGCTTTCTTT.

This clonotype was counted a few times. V usage is TRBV5-1 and J usage is TRBJ2-5; TRBD2 matches 13 bases. V shed 0 bases, J shed 2 bases, and the junction held 4 bases outside the gene matches. The CDR3 is 17 residues long. CDR1 is SGHRS, CDR2 YFSETQ, per germline. As DNA, the CDR3 is TGCGCCAGCAGCTTGGGACTAGCGGGAGGCAATCAAGAGACCCAGTACTTC. This encodes CASSLGLAGGNQETQYF.

This clonotype occurred many times. The gene calls are TRBV9 and TRBJ2-1, with 9 bases that match TRBD2. Germline CDR1 is SGDLS and CDR2 is YYNGEE. This CDR3 spans 17 amino acids. Trimming took 5 bases from V and 9 from J; bases not matched to a gene: 18. The CDR3 reads CASSSTRASGIHGEQFF. Here the CDR3 DNA reads TGTGCCAGCAGTTCTACTCGGGCTAGCGGGATTCACGGTGAGCAGTTCTTC.

This clonotype was recorded a few times. The CDR3 reads CASSLSAYANEQFF. The CDR3 DNA is TGCGCCAGCAGCTTGAGCGCCTATGCAAATGAGCAGTTCTTC. The chain employs TRBV5-1 and TRBJ2-1; D is uncertain. Trimming stripped 1 base from V and 7 bases from J, with 12 bases between. The germline V gene encodes CDR1 SGHRS and CDR2 YFSETQ. The CDR3 runs 14 residues.

This chain joins TRBV4-1 and TRBJ2-2; D not certain. Germline loops: CDR1 MGHRA, CDR2 YSYEKL. The length of the CDR3 is 13 residues. V lost 1 base and J 4 bases, leaving 4 bases between the germline ends. The CDR3 sequence: CASSQGRTGELFF. In DNA, the CDR3 is TGCGCCAGCAGCCAAGGCCGCACCGGGGAGCTGTTTTTT.

This clonotype showed up just a few times. V is TRBV12-3 or TRBV12-4 and J is TRBJ2-7, with 10 bases matching TRBD1. V trimming: 4 bases; J trimming: 1 base; junction bases outside the gene matches: 4. The length of the CDR3 is 15 residues. CDR3 coding DNA: TGTGCCAGCAGTTGGGGACAGGGGTTATCCTACGAGCAGTACTTC. As protein: CASSWGQGLSYEQYF.

This clonotype has a count of ten or more. The rearrangement joins TRBV4-1 to TRBJ2-5, with TRBD2 identical over 8 bases. The V and J ends lost 3 bases and 3 bases, in that order; junction bases with no gene match: 9. This CDR3 is 16 amino acids long. CDR1 is MGHRA, CDR2 YSYEKL, per germline. The CDR3 bases are TGCGCCAGCAGCCACGGGAAGCGGGAGAAAAAAGAGACCCAGTACTTC. Residues: CASSHGKREKKETQYF.

The V and J genes are TRBV4-1 and TRBJ2-1; 8 nucleotides align to TRBD1. The junction had 5 bases not matched to a gene; V was cut back by 0 bases and J by 4 bases. The CDR3 consists of 16 residues. Germline loops: CDR1 MGHRA, CDR2 YSYEKL. The CDR3 DNA follows: TGCGCCAGCAGCCAAGATGAGACAGGGGAATACAATGAGCAGTTCTTC. Amino acid sequence: CASSQDETGEYNEQFF.

The CDR3 DNA follows: TGTGCCAGCAGTTTTGGCTTAACAGATACGCAGTATTTT. Translating it yields CASSFGLTDTQYF. The J gene is TRBJ2-3, the V gene TRBV27; D is unresolved. The CDR3 is 13 residues long. Between the trimmed V and J ends, which lost 3 bases and 3 bases, there was a span of 7 bases. From germline, CDR1 is MNHEY and CDR2 SMNVEV (reference sequence).

The rearrangement links TRBV27 to TRBJ2-1; D remains ambiguous. This CDR3 region has 16 residues. V lost 0 bases, J lost 0 bases, and 9 bases lay in between. CDR1 and CDR2 (germline): MNHEY, SMNVEV (reference sequence). Written as DNA, the CDR3 is TGTGCCAGCAGTTTATCGCAGGCGAGCTCCTACAATGAGCAGTTCTTC. As protein: CASSLSQASSYNEQFF.

The chain carries TRBV19 and TRBJ2-1, with D hard to call. Between the trimmed V and J ends, which lost 3 bases and 4 bases, there was a span of 13 bases. The CDR3 length is 15 residues. Germline V gene data show CDR1 as LNHDA and CDR2 as SQIVND (reference sequence). The CDR3 region has the DNA TGTGCCAGTAGTATTTCCATAGAGGTGTACAATGAGCAGTTCTTC. Translating it yields CASSISIEVYNEQFF.

This clonotype was picked up many times. The chain has TRBV2 and TRBJ1-1; weak D call: TRBD1 (5 bases). CDR1 SNHLY and CDR2 FYNNEI come from the germline V gene. V was trimmed by 3 bases and J by 1 base, leaving 12 bases between them. The CDR3 contains 15 residues. CDR3 coding DNA: TGTGCCAGCAGTGAGGGGGGACTTAAGAACACTGAAGCTTTCTTT. The encoded protein is CASSEGGLKNTEAFF.

This clonotype was counted a few times. This chain links TRBV15 with TRBJ2-1, with TRBD2 matching 7 bases. The CDR3 extends over 16 amino acids. The ends lost 0 bases at V and 7 bases at J; junction bases unmatched: 9. Germline V CDR1 and CDR2: LNHNV, YYDKDF (reference sequence). The CDR3 DNA reads TGTGCCACCAGCAGAGATAAGAGGGAGGGCAGAAATGAGCAGTTCTTC. This encodes CATSRDKREGRNEQFF.

CDR3 coding DNA: TGTGCCTGGGATAAAACGGGAGGGATTGGTAATGAGCAGTTCTTC. Its translation: CAWDKTGGIGNEQFF. The rearrangement uses TRBV30 and TRBJ2-1; 8 bases line up with TRBD2. CDR1 and CDR2 (germline): GTSNPN, SVGIG (reference sequence). There are 15 residues in the CDR3. J lost 7 bases, V lost 5 bases, and 13 bases had no gene match.

The chain employs TRBV4-3 and TRBJ2-6; no firm D call. This CDR3 region has 15 residues. The V end was cut by 4 bases, the J end by 0 bases, with 7 bases between. Germline V gene data show CDR1 as LGHNA and CDR2 as YSLEER. The CDR3 nucleotides read TGCGCCAGCAGCCCATTCAGCTCTGGGGCCAACGTCCTGACTTTC. Protein sequence: CASSPFSSGANVLTF.

The chain has TRBV9 and TRBJ2-7; unclear D gene. CDR3 length equals 12 residues. Trimming stripped 4 bases from V and 7 bases from J, with 12 bases between. CDR1 and CDR2 (germline): SGDLS, YYNGEE. The CDR3 sequence is CASSPLPGEQYF. CDR3 nucleotide sequence: TGTGCCAGCAGCCCTCTGCCTGGGGAGCAGTACTTC. Based on the CDR3 plus reference TRBV9 and TRBJ2-7, the full variable domain is DSGVTQTPKHLITATGQRVTLRCSPRSGDLSVYWYQQSLDQGLQFLIQYYNGEERAKGNILERFSAQQFPDLHSELNLSSLELGDSALYFCASSPLPGEQYFGPGTRLTVT.

The rearrangement joins TRBV4-3 to TRBJ2-1, with TRBD2 matching 8 bases. The germline gives CDR1 LGHNA, CDR2 YSLEER. This CDR3 spans 16 amino acids. Trimming took 1 base from V and 7 from J; bases not matched to a gene: 9. This chain's CDR3 is CASSQGTSGSTNEQFF. The CDR3, as DNA: TGCGCCAGCAGCCAAGGTACGAGCGGGAGTACGAATGAGCAGTTCTTC.